A single sample gave rise to the 6 T cell receptor beta chains below, sequenced in a study of neoadjuvant anti-PD-1 for oral cavity cancer. Time point defined: after neoadjuvant nivolumab, at surgical resection. Measured with immunoSEQ multiplex PCR; TCRdb has only the in-frame clones, and not every one. The repertoire holds about 23,000 clones, with around a quarter as singletons. The sequenced sample was tumor tissue, obtained after nivolumab (anti-PD-1) treatment. All receptors derive from a person between 40 and 80 years old with oral cavity squamous cell carcinoma.

This clone was seen ten or more times. The J gene is TRBJ2-5, the V gene TRBV5-4; the match to TRBD1 covers 8 bases. J lost 4 bases, V lost 4 bases, and 6 bases had no gene match. Germline V lookup: CDR1 SGHNT, CDR2 YYREEE (reference sequence). The CDR3 contains 14 residues. Written as DNA, the CDR3 is TGTGCCAGCAGCCGGGGACAGGCGCGAGAGACCCAGTACTTC. Protein sequence: CASSRGQARETQYF.

This clone showed up just a few times. The chain joins TRBV30 to TRBJ1-1, with TRBD1 as a possible D gene (5 bases). The germline gives CDR1 GTSNPN, CDR2 SVGIG (reference sequence). The CDR3 length is 12 residues. V lost 3 bases to trimming and J lost 0 bases, with 5 bases between them. CDR3 nucleotides: TGTGCCTGGAGGGACATGAACACTGAAGCTTTCTTT. Its translation is CAWRDMNTEAFF.

V gene TRBV7-2 combines with J gene TRBJ1-2, with D perhaps TRBD1 (6 bases). Germline CDR1 reads SGHTA; CDR2 reads FQGNSA. V was cut by 3 bases and J by 8 bases, with 16 bases left in between. CDR3 size: 14 residues. The DNA of the CDR3 is TGTGCCAGCAGCTTTGGACAGCTACACGGCGGCTACACCTTC. It specifies CASSFGQLHGGYTF.

Only a few counts were recorded for this clone. This chain uses TRBV27 with TRBJ2-1, with D possibly being TRBD2 (5 bases). Germline-derived CDR1 and CDR2 are MNHEY and SMNVEV (reference sequence). CDR3 length equals 13 residues. The V and J ends lost 5 bases and 13 bases respectively, with 18 bases between them. CDR3 nucleotide sequence: TGTGCCAGCAGTAATCCGGCTCCTCGGGAACAGTTCTTC. This translates into CASSNPAPREQFF.

The V call is TRBV7-9, the J call TRBJ2-4; 8 nucleotides agree with TRBD1. From germline, CDR1 is SEHNR and CDR2 FQNEAQ (reference sequence). This CDR3 contains 16 residues. V lost 5 bases and J lost 0; bases outside the gene matches: 6. DNA of the CDR3: TGTGCCAGCAGCCCGCCGCAGGGGGCAGCCAAAAACATTCAGTACTTC. This encodes CASSPPQGAAKNIQYF.

The rearrangement joins TRBV29-1 to TRBJ2-1; D is uncertain. CDR3 length equals 9 residues. V lost 7 bases and J 5 bases, leaving 3 bases between the germline ends. Germline V gene sequence: CDR1 SQVTM, CDR2 ANQGSEA. For the CDR3, the DNA is TGCAGCGCCGACAATGAGCAGTTCTTC. This codes for CSADNEQFF.